The clone carrying this T cell receptor beta chain has a handful of counts. Its target is unknown. MiXCR, run by TCRdb on the reads, gives a single entry per CDR3 protein. The repertoire holds hundreds of thousands of distinct CDR3 sequences, roughly a third seen once, with roughly 18% in the top ten. This specimen belongs to a study of T cell repertoires in cytomegalovirus infection. Study in general: Matching HLA type and CMV infection were both indicated by public TCR beta signatures.

The CDR3 consists of 13 residues. V was cut by 6 bases and J by 3 bases, with 11 bases left in between. The germline gives CDR1 MNHNS, CDR2 SASEGT. V and J are TRBV6-1 and TRBJ2-5; D not certain. This receptor was identified in a human donor in good health (CMV status not recorded). Some clones in this sample may be carry-over from other donors' samples. Here the sequenced sample was cultured PBMCs, taken from culture after CMV antigen stimulation. DNA of the CDR3: TGTGCCAGCAGACTCCTACAGAAAGAGACCCAGTACTTC. The encoded protein is CASRLLQKETQYF.